The clone carrying this T cell receptor beta chain was seen a handful of times. Its antigen is currently unknown. This sample includes further DNA sequences coding for the same CDR3. The sample originates from a study of cytotoxic CD8 clonotypes in ibrutinib-treated CLL. At the level of the study: Response material was collected after a median 12 months of treatment, range 6 to 36.

The protocol was immunoSEQ multiplex PCR, while the TCRdb copy is restricted to in-frame clones and leaves out a portion. Of hundreds of thousands of clones listed, around 66% were seen once; the top ten hold 6% to 6.5%. PBMCs that had been cryopreserved were the source of 1.5 to 2.5 micrograms of genomic DNA for TCR beta libraries. The CDR3 extends over 14 amino acids. Trimming cost V 1 base and J 3 bases; bases outside gene matches: 2. Per germline, CDR1 SGHDN and CDR2 FVKESK. Study-level points and caveats: The clonality went up when patients responded to ibrutinib and dropped back toward baseline at progression.

This material consisted of PBMCs, taken after 36 months of ibrutinib treatment. This clonotype was sampled from a human donor with chronic lymphocytic leukemia. The rearrangement links TRBV14 to TRBJ1-2; 7 positions match TRBD1. The CDR3 here is CASSQGTGDYGYTF. CDR3 nucleotide sequence: TGTGCCAGCAGCCAAGGTACAGGGGACTATGGCTACACCTTC.